The 10 T cell receptor beta chains reported below all come from one sample, sequenced in a study of T cell responses to AZD1222 COVID-19 vaccine. Produced via immunoSEQ multiplex PCR; TCRdb's table is partial and in-frame only. Of 95,000 to 100,000 clones listed, under 90% are singletons. The sample was peripheral blood, taken on day 0 of AZD1222 vaccination. These receptors came from an adult in good health.

In this sample, this clone turned up once. The CDR3 loop is CASSPGTGSHEQYF. The CDR3 bases are TGTGCCAGCTCACCTGGGACAGGGAGTCACGAGCAGTACTTC. The J gene is TRBJ2-7, the V gene TRBV18, with TRBD1 matching 9 bases. The germline gives CDR1 KGHSH, CDR2 LQKENI. Germline trimming cut 3 bases from V and 5 bases from J; bases unmatched to any gene: 5. CDR3 length: 14 amino acids.

This chain links TRBV6-1 with TRBJ2-7; D is perhaps TRBD1 (5 bases). The CDR3 has 12 residues. The V end lost 3 bases, the J end lost 3 bases, and 6 bases lay between the germline ends. Germline CDR1 reads MNHNS; CDR2 reads SASEGT. CDR3 sequence (DNA): TGTGCCAGCAGTGACAGGGTCTACGAGCAGTACTTC. This gives the protein CASSDRVYEQYF.

For the CDR3, the DNA is TGTGCCAGCAGCGCCCTCGGCCTATTAGGGGATGAAAAACTGTTTTTT. Protein product: CASSALGLLGDEKLFF. The V gene is TRBV9, the J gene TRBJ1-4; D might be TRBD1 (5 bases). Between the trimmed V and J ends, which lost 3 bases and 6 bases, there was a span of 18 bases. Looked up from germline, CDR1 is SGDLS and CDR2 is YYNGEE. The CDR3 runs to 16 residues. Based on the CDR3 plus reference TRBV9 and TRBJ1-4, the full variable domain is DSGVTQTPKHLITATGQRVTLRCSPRSGDLSVYWYQQSLDQGLQFLIQYYNGEERAKGNILERFSAQQFPDLHSELNLSSLELGDSALYFCASSALGLLGDEKLFFGSGTQLSVL.

The chain recombines TRBV7-2 with TRBJ2-3, with D maybe TRBD2 (5 bases). CDR3 length: 12 amino acids. V was trimmed by 2 bases and J by 10 bases, leaving 10 bases between them. CDR1 SGHTA and CDR2 FQGNSA come from the germline V gene. The DNA of the CDR3 is TGTGCCAGCAGCTTAATTGCGGGTCCGCAGTATTTT. Its translation: CASSLIAGPQYF.

The chain couples TRBV7-8 to TRBJ2-7; D is ambiguous. The CDR3 consists of 15 residues. Germline CDR1 is SGHVS and CDR2 is FQNEAQ. Trimming removed 5 bases at V and 0 bases at J, with 14 bases between. For the CDR3, the DNA is TGTGCCAGCAGCCAAGGCATCGGTAGCTCCTACGAGCAGTACTTC. As protein: CASSQGIGSSYEQYF.

The chain links TRBV27 to TRBJ2-7; D uncertain. Germline V CDR1 and CDR2: MNHEY, SMNVEV (reference sequence). The length of the CDR3 is 15 residues. Trimming removed 3 bases at V and 0 bases at J, with 12 bases between. CDR3 coding DNA: TGTGCCAGCAGTTTGGCAGCCCTAAGCTCCTACGAGCAGTACTTC. As protein: CASSLAALSSYEQYF.

V gene TRBV4-1 combines with J gene TRBJ1-6, with TRBD1 matching 9 bases. V lost 4 bases to trimming and J lost 0 bases; unmatched junction nucleotides: 4. The CDR3 is 17 amino acids. The V gene's germline CDR1 is MGHRA and CDR2 YSYEKL. Written as DNA, the CDR3 is TGCGCCAGCAGCCCCGTGACAGGGGGCTCCTATAATTCACCCCTCCACTTT. As protein: CASSPVTGGSYNSPLHF.

The chain uses TRBV6-2 or TRBV6-3 and TRBJ1-4, with 10 bases identical to TRBD1. J gave up 9 bases and V 4 bases, and 14 bases lay outside the gene matches. This CDR3 contains 17 residues. The germline V gene encodes CDR1 MNHEY and CDR2 SVGEGT. In DNA, the CDR3 is TGTGCCAGCAGTTGGGGACAGGGGACCGTTCGAGCTAAAAAACTGTTTTTT. Its translation: CASSWGQGTVRAKKLFF.

The chain uses TRBV21-1 and TRBJ2-7; the table's D call, TRBD1, has no DNA check behind it. TRBV21-1 is reported as a pseudogene. CDR3 size: 15 residues. This CDR3 is CASSQGAAGPREQYF. Here the CDR3 DNA reads TGTGCCAGCAGTCAAGGGGCCGCAGGCCCTAGGGAGCAGTACTTC.

The J gene is TRBJ2-7, the V gene TRBV5-1; D is uncertain. CDR1 and CDR2 (germline): SGHRS, YFSETQ. The CDR3 is 11 residues long. V shed 6 bases and J shed 3 bases, with 7 bases lying between them. Here the CDR3 DNA reads TGCGCCAGCATGCAGAACTACGAGCAGTACTTC. Residues: CASMQNYEQYF. Based on the CDR3 plus reference TRBV5-1 and TRBJ2-7, the full variable domain is KAGVTQTPRYLIKTRGQQVTLSCSPISGHRSVSWYQQTPGQGLQFLFEYFSETQRNKGNFPGRFSGRQFSNSRSEMNVSTLELGDSALYLCASMQNYEQYFGPGTRLTVT.